This TCR beta chain was profiled in a study of T-cell memory formation after mild COVID-19. General observations from the study: There was no confirmation that second-wave clones peaking on day 37 were SARS-CoV-2 specific.

TCRdb redid the calling of the 5' RACE reads with MiXCR, one entry per CDR3 protein. The sample holds some 120,000 distinct CDR3 sequences, approximately 15% seen once. CDR1 is SGHDT and CDR2 is YYEEEE in the germline V gene. The CDR3 spans 14 residues. J lost 4 bases, V lost 4 bases, and 7 bases had no gene match. A word on this clonotype: Its specificity is unknown.

Specimen: PBMCs or a T cell subset sorted from them (not recorded which). V usage is TRBV5-6 and J usage is TRBJ1-1; 7 bases match TRBD1. The clonotype originates from a man aged 18 to 30 who had mild COVID-19 (a few samples of this study predate the infection). Cell type and time point are not known. The CDR3 region has the DNA TGTGCCAGCAGCACCGGACAGGCGGGCACTGAAGCTTTCTTT. Translation gives CASSTGQAGTEAFF.